The 20 T cell receptor beta chains given below trace back to one sample, sequenced in a study of cytomegalovirus exposure and HLA in healthy donors. PCR involved 60 Vbeta and 13 Jbeta primers. Produced via immunoSEQ multiplex PCR; TCRdb's table is partial and in-frame only. The sample has some 180,000 clones, just under 80% seen once. Sequenced material: PBMCs. The receptors here all came from a female donor in good health and CMV-seronegative.

This rearrangement joins TRBV5-4 to TRBJ2-7; D unresolved. The germline V gene encodes CDR1 SGHNT and CDR2 YYREEE (reference sequence). The ends were cut back, 0 bases at V and 2 bases at J, with 6 bases in the middle. The CDR3 runs to 13 residues. CDR3 coding DNA: TGTGCCAGCAGCTTGGAACAGACCTACGAGCAGTACTTC. Protein sequence: CASSLEQTYEQYF.

The genes are TRBV25-1 and TRBJ2-5, with a possible D match to TRBD2 (5 bases). The germline gives CDR1 MGHDK, CDR2 SYGVNS. Between the trimmed V and J ends, which lost 9 bases and 4 bases, there was a span of 12 bases. The CDR3 has 12 amino acids. In DNA, the CDR3 is TGTGCCAGTGCCGGGGTTCGAGAGACCCAGTACTTC. Its protein is CASAGVRETQYF.

The V and J genes are TRBV5-1 and TRBJ2-2; tentative D call: TRBD1 (5 bases). CDR3 length: 15 amino acids. Trimming stripped 4 bases from V and 0 bases from J, with 10 bases between. Germline CDR1 SGHRS, CDR2 YFSETQ. CDR3 region: CASSPDRPNTGELFF. DNA of the CDR3: TGCGCCAGCAGCCCAGACAGACCGAACACCGGGGAGCTGTTTTTT.

The V and J genes are TRBV5-1 and TRBJ2-3; 7 bases fit TRBD1. The CDR3 is 14 amino acids. The V and J ends lost 2 bases and 5 bases, in that order; junction bases with no gene match: 5. Germline lookup yields CDR1 SGHRS and CDR2 YFSETQ. This chain's CDR3 is CASSFQGEKDTQYF. The CDR3 bases are TGCGCCAGCAGCTTTCAGGGGGAAAAAGATACGCAGTATTTT.

This chain joins TRBV27 and TRBJ1-1; D uncertain. The V end lost 5 bases, the J end lost 0 bases, and 16 bases lay between the germline ends. The CDR3 totals 16 residues. Germline V gene data show CDR1 as MNHEY and CDR2 as SMNVEV (reference sequence). The CDR3 DNA reads as TGTGCCAGCAGTCCTGGCCCAGGCTTAATGAACACTGAAGCTTTCTTT. This gives the protein CASSPGPGLMNTEAFF.

The chain has TRBV2 and TRBJ2-1, with a possible D match to TRBD2 (6 bases). The V and J ends lost 5 bases and 15 bases respectively, with 14 bases between them. Germline assignment: CDR1 SNHLY and CDR2 FYNNEI. The CDR3 length is 11 residues. This CDR3 is CASSPTGEGFF. DNA for the CDR3: TGTGCCAGCAGTCCCACGGGAGAGGGGTTCTTC.

The rearrangement links TRBV5-1 to TRBJ2-2, with D possibly being TRBD2 (6 bases). V shed 3 bases and J shed 0 bases, with 12 bases lying between them. The CDR3 covers 16 residues. Germline V gene sequence: CDR1 SGHRS, CDR2 YFSETQ. CDR3 residues: CASSSGGTSNTGELFF. The CDR3 coding sequence is TGCGCCAGCAGCTCTGGGGGGACTTCGAACACCGGGGAGCTGTTTTTT.

V and J are TRBV10-3 and TRBJ2-1, with D possibly TRBD1 on 6 matching bases. The CDR3 has 11 amino acids. Germline CDR1 and CDR2: ENHRY and SYGVKD. V dropped 6 bases and J dropped 10 bases, with 10 bases sitting between them. CDR3: CAISSGQEQFF. In nucleotides, the CDR3 is TGTGCCATCAGCAGCGGACAGGAGCAGTTCTTC.

The chain recombines TRBV2 with TRBJ2-1, with 10 bases fitting TRBD2. CDR3 size: 12 residues. The germline CDR1 and CDR2 sequences are SNHLY and FYNNEI. Germline trimming cut 6 bases from V and 7 bases from J; bases unmatched to any gene: 0. The DNA of the CDR3 is TGTGCCAGCAGACTAGCGGGGAATGAGCAGTTCTTC. This gives the protein CASRLAGNEQFF.

The chain employs TRBV5-4 and TRBJ2-7, with D possibly being TRBD2 (7 bases). The V and J ends lost 4 bases and 0 bases respectively, with 14 bases between them. The CDR3 totals 15 residues. The germline gives CDR1 SGHNT, CDR2 YYREEE (reference sequence). The CDR3 nucleotides read TGTGCCAGCAGCGAAAGACGGGGGGCCTCCTACGAGCAGTACTTC. Protein: CASSERRGASYEQYF.

V and J are TRBV11-2 and TRBJ1-2, with unresolved D. Between the trimmed V and J ends, which lost 5 bases and 4 bases, there was a span of 20 bases. There are 16 residues in the CDR3. Per the germline V gene, CDR1 is SGHAT and CDR2 is FQNNGV. The CDR3 DNA reads as TGTGCCAGCAGCCCCGTTCGATTCCCTATAGTCTATGGCTACACCTTC. This encodes CASSPVRFPIVYGYTF.

This clone was seen once. This sequence joins TRBV7-9 and TRBJ1-1; 7 bases line up with TRBD1. The CDR3 consists of 13 residues. Per the germline V gene, CDR1 is SEHNR and CDR2 is FQNEAQ (reference sequence). V dropped 8 bases and J dropped 1; count of bases not matched to a gene: 4. The CDR3 spells CASYDRENTEAFF. The DNA for the CDR3 is TGTGCCAGCTATGACAGGGAGAACACTGAAGCTTTCTTT.

The J gene is TRBJ2-7, the V gene TRBV11-2; D is perhaps TRBD1 (6 bases). Germline CDR1 and CDR2: SGHAT and FQNNGV. The CDR3 contains 15 residues. V was shortened by 2 bases and J by 5 bases, with 16 bases between the two germline ends. CDR3 residues: CASSLKNRVMDEQYF. The CDR3 nucleotides are TGTGCCAGCAGCTTAAAGAACAGGGTTATGGACGAGCAGTACTTC.

CDR3 sequence (DNA): TGTGCCAGCAGCCCCCCCGGACAGGGGGTCACTGAAGCTTTCTTT. It encodes CASSPPGQGVTEAFF. The rearrangement joins TRBV7-9 to TRBJ1-1; TRBD1 aligns across 10 bases. The germline CDR1 and CDR2 sequences are SEHNR and FQNEAQ (reference sequence). There are 15 residues in the CDR3. Germline trimming cut 5 bases from V and 4 bases from J; bases unmatched to any gene: 7.

V gene TRBV5-4 combines with J gene TRBJ2-5; TRBD2 matches 9 bases. This CDR3 contains 16 residues. J was trimmed by 3 bases and V by 0 bases; bases with no gene match: 6. The germline gives CDR1 SGHNT, CDR2 YYREEE (reference sequence). CDR3 region: CASSLGAGGTKETQYF. The DNA of the CDR3 is TGTGCCAGCAGCTTGGGGGCGGGGGGGACTAAAGAGACCCAGTACTTC.

The J gene is TRBJ1-2, the V gene TRBV6-5, with D tentatively TRBD1 (5 bases). The V gene lost 4 bases and the J gene lost 0 bases, with 15 bases spanning the gap. The CDR3 contains 16 residues. Germline V gene lookup returns CDR1 MNHEY and CDR2 SVGAGI. CDR3 sequence reads: CASSSWTKEANYGYTF. The CDR3 DNA reads as TGTGCCAGCAGTTCTTGGACAAAAGAAGCTAACTATGGCTACACCTTC.

This chain uses TRBV6-5 with TRBJ2-3; 9 bases align to TRBD1. Trimming at V came to 5 bases and at J to 3 bases, leaving 6 bases not matched to a gene. The CDR3 runs 15 residues. Germline CDR1 and CDR2: MNHEY and SVGAGI. CDR3 loop: CASSPLTGGTDTQYF. CDR3 DNA sequence: TGTGCCAGCAGTCCTCTGACAGGGGGGACAGATACGCAGTATTTT.

V is TRBV5-1 and J is TRBJ2-1, with a weak D call TRBD2 (6 bases). The CDR3 loop spans 13 amino acids. Germline CDR1 is SGHRS and CDR2 is YFSETQ. V lost 0 bases and J 9 bases, leaving 10 bases between the germline ends. CDR3 DNA sequence: TGCGCCAGCAGCTTGGGGGCGGAGGGTGAGCAGTTCTTC. Its translation: CASSLGAEGEQFF. The full variable domain, its missing parts supplied by reference TRBV5-1 and TRBJ2-1, is KAGVTQTPRYLIKTRGQQVTLSCSPISGHRSVSWYQQTPGQGLQFLFEYFSETQRNKGNFPGRFSGRQFSNSRSEMNVSTLELGDSALYLCASSLGAEGEQFFGPGTRLTVL.

This clone was seen a few times. The chain is built from TRBV4-2 and TRBJ1-5, with 10 positions matching TRBD1. V lost 0 bases to trimming and J lost 0 bases; unmatched junction nucleotides: 2. The CDR3 has 17 amino acids. From germline, CDR1 is LGHNA and CDR2 YNFKEQ. CDR3 nucleotides: TGTGCCAGCAGCCAAGATCGGACAGGGGGTAGCAATCAGCCCCAGCATTTT. Amino acids: CASSQDRTGGSNQPQHF.

This clone was observed once. The CDR3 region has the DNA TGTGCCAGCAGTTACTCGGCCGCCTCCAAGCAGTACTTC. This sequence encodes CASSYSAASKQYF. The chain joins TRBV6-5 to TRBJ2-7, with unresolved D. V gave up 0 bases and J gave up 8 bases, with 11 bases separating them. Germline V gene data show CDR1 as MNHEY and CDR2 as SVGAGI. There are 13 residues in the CDR3.